This T cell receptor (beta chain) comes out of a study of blood T cells in healthy people across ages. About the study: About one barcoded TCR beta cDNA was captured per two T cells.

This clonotype was observed a handful of times. Its antigen is still unknown. Peripheral blood was drawn, ten milliliters per donor. Total RNA was extracted at no less than 5.5 micrograms per sample. Germline assignment: CDR1 MDHEN and CDR2 SYDVKM. CDR3 length equals 15 residues. V lost 6 bases and J lost 3; bases outside the gene matches: 7. A second PCR, run for roughly 7 to 11 cycles, used a sample-barcoded 5' primer plus a J-beta primer mix. In TCRdb, the 5' RACE reads were re-called with MiXCR into one record per CDR3 protein. The data show about 1 million distinct CDR3 sequences, with 35% to 50% seen just once and about 20% held by the top ten. Overall study results and limits: In long-lived donors, naive CD4+ cell counts and diversity exceeded those of aged donors.

V gene TRBV28 combines with J gene TRBJ2-4; 8 bases are shared with TRBD1. Sequencing input: blood. The clonotype was recovered from an older woman in good health. The CDR3 DNA sequence: TGTGCCAGCAGCCAATTACAGGGGGACAAAAACATTCAGTACTTC. Translating it yields CASSQLQGDKNIQYF.